This T cell receptor beta chain comes out of a study of T cell responses to AZD1222 COVID-19 vaccine. The data were produced by immunoSEQ multiplex PCR, yet TCRdb's version contains in-frame clones alone and is incomplete. Among about 140,000 clones listed, 80% to 95% were seen once. Germline V gene lookup returns CDR1 MNHEY and CDR2 SVGEGT. The CDR3 is 15 amino acids. The ends were cut back, 2 bases at V and 0 bases at J, with 9 bases in the middle. Source: peripheral blood, taken 28 days after the second AZD1222 dose. This receptor was taken from an adult who received the AZD1222 COVID-19 vaccine. The chain employs TRBV6-2 or TRBV6-3 and TRBJ2-3; D unresolved. This CDR3 is CASSYGGTSTDTQYF. In nucleotides, the CDR3 is TGTGCCAGCAGTTACGGCGGAACTAGCACAGATACGCAGTATTTT.